The source of this TCR beta chain is a study of tumor-infiltrating lymphocytes in localized non-small cell lung cancer. Regarding the study as a whole: Only some patients had TCR sequencing, depending on available tissue. IM1 and IM2 tumors showed no difference in T-cell fraction.

The repertoire was sequenced with immunoSEQ multiplex PCR; TCRdb's copy has only in-frame clones and lacks some. The sample lists around 15,000 clones, 70% to 80% occurring once. A word on this clone: Its matching antigen is unknown.

This CDR3 comprises 14 residues. The V segment lost 4 bases and the J segment 2 bases; nucleotides outside the gene matches: 0. The V gene's germline CDR1 is SNHLY and CDR2 FYNNEI. The sequence derives from a human donor with non-small cell lung cancer. The V and J genes are TRBV2 and TRBJ1-4; 8 bases are a match to TRBD1. Sequenced material: lung tumor tissue. Here the CDR3 reads CASSGQGTNEKLFF. CDR3 in DNA: TGTGCCAGCAGTGGACAGGGGACTAATGAAAAACTGTTTTTT.